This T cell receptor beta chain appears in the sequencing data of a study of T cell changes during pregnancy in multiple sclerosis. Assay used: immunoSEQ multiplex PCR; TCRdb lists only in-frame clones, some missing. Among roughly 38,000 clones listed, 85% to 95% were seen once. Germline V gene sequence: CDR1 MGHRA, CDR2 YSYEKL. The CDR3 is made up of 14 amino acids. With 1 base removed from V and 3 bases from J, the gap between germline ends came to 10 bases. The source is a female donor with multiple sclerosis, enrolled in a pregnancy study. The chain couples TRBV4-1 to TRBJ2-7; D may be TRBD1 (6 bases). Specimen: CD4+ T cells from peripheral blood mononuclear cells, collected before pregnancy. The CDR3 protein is CASSQAYRVYEQYF. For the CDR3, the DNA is TGCGCCAGCAGCCAAGCATACAGGGTCTACGAGCAGTACTTC.